The 14 T cell receptor beta chains in this list originate from one sample, sequenced in a study of shared clonotypes between healthy human individuals. Clones were read by immunoSEQ multiplex PCR, and TCRdb kept only the in-frame ones, dropping some. The repertoire has about half a million clones, about 85% of them found once; the top ten carry approximately 13%. The sample comprised PBMCs. These receptors all stem from a woman in her thirties or forties in good health. Some clones in this sample may be carry-over from other donors' samples.

This clone was detected only once. A far larger clone is just one base off, so this is likely a read error. This sequence joins TRBV9 and TRBJ1-2, with TRBD1 as a possible D gene (5 bases). The CDR3 is made up of 14 amino acids. Germline-derived CDR1 and CDR2 are SGDLS and YYNGEE. CDR3 nucleotides: TGTGCCAACAGCCCATCTGGGCCAGGGATTGACTACACCTTC. Residues: CANSPSGPGIDYTF.

This clone has a handful of counts. The rearrangement joins TRBV2 to TRBJ2-1; D is ambiguous. Germline values: CDR1 SNHLY, CDR2 FYNNEI. There are 15 residues in the CDR3. V was cut by 7 bases and J by 9 bases, with 22 bases left in between. The CDR3, as DNA: TGTGCCAGCACCGAAGTAGGGTACTTAGGCGGTGAGCAGTTCTTC. Residues: CASTEVGYLGGEQFF. The full variable domain, with the rest looked up from reference TRBV2 and TRBJ2-1, is EPEVTQTPSHQVTQMGQEVILRCVPISNHLYFYWYRQILGQKVEFLVSFYNNEISEKSEIFDDQFSVERPDGSNFTLKIRSTKLEDSAMYFCASTEVGYLGGEQFFGPGTRLTVL.

The gene calls are TRBV19 and TRBJ2-7, with D uncertain. CDR3 size: 13 residues. Between the trimmed V and J ends, which lost 5 bases and 3 bases, there was a span of 11 bases. Germline assignment: CDR1 LNHDA and CDR2 SQIVND (reference sequence). CDR3 loop: CASSPGFHYEQYF. CDR3 bases: TGTGCCAGTAGTCCCGGGTTTCACTACGAGCAGTACTTC.

The V gene is TRBV15, the J gene TRBJ1-2, with 9 bases aligning to TRBD1. The CDR3 covers 16 residues. The J segment lost 4 bases and the V segment lost 4 bases, leaving 10 bases of the junction unmatched. In germline, CDR1 is LNHNV, CDR2 YYDKDF (reference sequence). The CDR3 region is CATSTGYRGLTYGYTF. CDR3 DNA: TGTGCCACCAGCACGGGGTACAGGGGGCTAACCTATGGCTACACCTTC.

The chain joins TRBV28 to TRBJ2-7; D tentatively reads TRBD1 or TRBD2 (5 bases each). The CDR3 spans 14 residues. Germline assignment: CDR1 MDHEN and CDR2 SYDVKM. Trimming removed 8 bases at V and 0 bases at J, with 14 bases between. This CDR3 is CASATTGGSYEQYF. The CDR3 DNA sequence: TGTGCCAGCGCAACCACTGGGGGCTCCTACGAGCAGTACTTC.

Many counts were recorded for this clone. The V call is TRBV7-8, the J call TRBJ2-7, with 11 nucleotides matching TRBD2. The V segment lost 5 bases and the J segment 2 bases; nucleotides outside the gene matches: 17. This CDR3 has 19 amino acids. Per germline, CDR1 SGHVS and CDR2 FQNEAQ. The CDR3 DNA reads TGTGCCAGCAGCCCCCCAACCGGACTAGCGGGCGTTATAACCTACGAGCAGTACTTC. Translated, it gives CASSPPTGLAGVITYEQYF.

This clone was recorded only once. The V call is TRBV7-8, the J call TRBJ1-1, with 7 positions matching TRBD1. V was pared by 5 bases and J by 4 bases, with 10 bases of the junction left unmatched. The CDR3 has 15 residues. Germline-derived CDR1 and CDR2 are SGHVS and FQNEAQ. DNA for the CDR3: TGTGCCAGCAGCGCAGGGACAGCGGAGGGCACTGAAGCTTTCTTT. Amino acids: CASSAGTAEGTEAFF. The variable domain in full, completed from reference TRBV7-8 and TRBJ1-1, reads GAGVSQSPRYKVAKRGQDVALRCDPISGHVSLFWYQQALGQGPEFLTYFQNEAQLDKSGLPSDRFFAERPEGSVSTLKIQRTQQEDSAVYLCASSAGTAEGTEAFFGQGTRLTVV.

The chain uses TRBV7-9 and TRBJ2-6; possible D gene TRBD2, 7 bases. The CDR3 loop spans 18 amino acids. V lost 8 bases to trimming and J lost 0 bases, with 20 bases between them. The germline V gene encodes CDR1 SEHNR and CDR2 FQNEAQ (reference sequence). The CDR3 sequence is CASARGGGPASGANVLTF. The CDR3 DNA reads as TGTGCCAGCGCCAGAGGGGGGGGTCCGGCCTCTGGGGCCAACGTCCTGACTTTC.

The V call is TRBV5-1, the J call TRBJ2-2; perhaps D is TRBD1 or TRBD2 (5 bases each). Between the trimmed V and J ends, which lost 6 bases and 2 bases, there was a span of 11 bases. The CDR3 has 14 amino acids. Germline CDR1 and CDR2: SGHRS and YFSETQ. CDR3 in DNA: TGCGCCAGCACCAGGGACCGAAACACCGGGGAGCTGTTTTTT. Translating it yields CASTRDRNTGELFF.

The rearrangement links TRBV11-2 to TRBJ2-3; 11 bases align to TRBD2. V gave up 1 base and J gave up 1 base; unmatched junction bases: 7. Per germline, CDR1 SGHAT and CDR2 FQNNGV. There are 18 residues in the CDR3. The CDR3 region is CASSLALAGASGTDTQYF. The CDR3 bases are TGTGCCAGCAGCTTAGCACTAGCGGGAGCCTCGGGCACAGATACGCAGTATTTT.

This clone has just a few counts. This sequence joins TRBV2 and TRBJ2-6; D perhaps matches TRBD2 (5 bases). Germline V gene lookup returns CDR1 SNHLY and CDR2 FYNNEI. The CDR3 is made up of 17 amino acids. Trimming took 0 bases from V and 2 from J, leaving 11 bases between them. The CDR3 spells CASSEALGETGANVLTF. In nucleotides, the CDR3 is TGTGCCAGCAGTGAAGCGCTTGGGGAGACTGGGGCCAACGTCCTGACTTTC.

The chain combines TRBV5-6 with TRBJ1-5; D is ambiguous. Germline V CDR1 and CDR2: SGHDT, YYEEEE. The CDR3 covers 12 residues. V was trimmed by 4 bases and J by 5 bases, leaving 7 bases between them. As DNA, the CDR3 is TGTGCCAGCAGCCGGGGAGATCAGCCCCAGCATTTT. It codes for CASSRGDQPQHF.

This clone was seen only once. The rearrangement links TRBV18 to TRBJ2-5, with D perhaps TRBD2 (6 bases). Germline CDR1 KGHSH, CDR2 LQKENI. The V and J ends lost 11 bases and 1 base respectively, with 17 bases between them. This CDR3 is 14 amino acids long. Here the CDR3 reads CADPRGRLQETQYF. The DNA for the CDR3 is TGTGCCGATCCGCGGGGTAGGCTCCAAGAGACCCAGTACTTC.

The chain links TRBV5-8 to TRBJ1-1, with D possibly TRBD1 on 5 matching bases. V lost 0 bases to trimming and J lost 4 bases, with 16 bases between them. Per germline, CDR1 SGHTS and CDR2 YDEGEE. This CDR3 contains 16 residues. The CDR3 DNA is TGTGCCAGCAGCTTGGGCCCAGCAGGGCTTGGCACTGAAGCTTTCTTT. Translation: CASSLGPAGLGTEAFF.